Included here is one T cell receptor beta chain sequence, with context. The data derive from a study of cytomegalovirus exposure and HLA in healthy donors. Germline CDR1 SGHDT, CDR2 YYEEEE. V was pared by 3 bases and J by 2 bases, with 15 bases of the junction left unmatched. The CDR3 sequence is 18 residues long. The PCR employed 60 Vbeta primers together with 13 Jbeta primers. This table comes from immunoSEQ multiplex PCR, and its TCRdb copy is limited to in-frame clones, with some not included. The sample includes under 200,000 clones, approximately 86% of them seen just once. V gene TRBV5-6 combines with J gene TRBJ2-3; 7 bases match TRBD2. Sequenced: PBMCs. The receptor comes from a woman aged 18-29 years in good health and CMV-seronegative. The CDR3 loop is CASSSPTGEGPITDTQYF. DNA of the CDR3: TGTGCCAGCAGCTCTCCAACCGGGGAGGGGCCGATCACAGATACGCAGTATTTT.